What follows describes a single TCR beta chain. Cohort assignment relied on participant-reported clinical history. Original processing notes: Reference gene primers were amplified, and this amplification served to estimate nucleated cell counts. The repertoire was sequenced with immunoSEQ multiplex PCR; TCRdb's copy has only in-frame clones and lacks some. V and J calls and clone size are those listed in that table; D and trimming were worked out from the DNA. The data contain over 150,000 clones, about 90% of them seen just once; the ten biggest clones take up around 7%. The source of the sample is a study of blood T cell repertoires in COVID-19. Overall study context: PBMCs, B-cell-depleted T cells, or T cells provided the cDNA or gDNA that made up the material.

V was pared by 5 bases and J by 3 bases, with 10 bases between. CDR3 length: 13 residues. The V and J genes are TRBV12-3 or TRBV12-4 and TRBJ2-5; a possible D gene is TRBD2 (6 bases). Sequenced sample: PBMCs or T cells enriched from blood (not recorded which). This clonotype originated in a woman aged 50 to 65 who had recovered from COVID-19. CDR3 residues: CASSVLAEETQYF. CDR3 in DNA: TGTGCCAGCAGTGTGTTAGCGGAAGAGACCCAGTACTTC.